This T cell receptor (beta chain) derives from a study of CD8+ T cells in alopecia areata. Once RNA had been extracted, it was reverse transcribed into cDNA to act as the sequencing template. Measured with immunoSEQ multiplex PCR; TCRdb has only the in-frame clones, and not every one. The sample carries roughly 200,000 clones, around two fifths recorded once. Between the trimmed V and J ends, which lost 0 bases and 1 base, there was a span of 6 bases. Germline-derived CDR1 and CDR2 are GTSNPN and SVGIG (reference sequence). This CDR3 comprises 13 residues. Treatment indicated: oral pan-JAK inhibitor, 5-10 mg twice daily.

The receptor's source is a human donor with alopecia areata. The starting material was CD4+ T cells sorted from blood, obtained around week 37, from a patient treated with tofacitinib. The J gene is TRBJ1-1, the V gene TRBV30; unclear D gene. CDR3 in amino acids: CAWSVGSNTEAFF. The CDR3, as DNA: TGTGCCTGGAGTGTAGGATCGAACACTGAAGCTTTCTTT.